The 14 T cell receptor beta chains below come from one sample, sequenced in a study of T cell responses to AZD1222 COVID-19 vaccine. TCRdb's copy holds only in-frame clones and misses some; the assay was immunoSEQ multiplex PCR. The sample has 100,000 or so clones, approximately 90% seen once. This specimen was peripheral blood, taken on day 0 of AZD1222 vaccination. The receptors stem from an adult in good health.

The chain carries TRBV5-4 and TRBJ2-7, with TRBD1 identical over 10 bases. Germline V gives CDR1 SGHNT, CDR2 YYREEE (reference sequence). V dropped 0 bases and J dropped 3; count of bases not matched to a gene: 9. This CDR3 comprises 17 residues. This CDR3 reads CASSLVGTGVALYEQYF. The CDR3 bases are TGTGCCAGCAGCTTGGTTGGGACAGGGGTGGCCCTCTACGAGCAGTACTTC.

The chain combines TRBV27 with TRBJ1-5; D ambiguous. Germline V lookup: CDR1 MNHEY, CDR2 SMNVEV (reference sequence). The CDR3 spans 16 residues. Trimming took off 5 bases at V and 4 bases at J, with 18 bases between the two ends. The CDR3 sequence is CASSPGSRVLNQPQHF. The CDR3 coding sequence is TGTGCCAGCAGTCCGGGATCAAGAGTACTTAATCAGCCCCAGCATTTT.

This chain joins TRBV7-2 and TRBJ1-6; the match to TRBD1 covers 7 bases. The CDR3 totals 15 residues. V lost 5 bases, J lost 5 bases, and 6 bases stayed unmatched. The germline CDR1 and CDR2 sequences are SGHTA and FQGNSA. In DNA, the CDR3 is TGTGCCAGCAGCCGTTCCGGGACAGATAATTCACCCCTCCACTTT. Translated: CASSRSGTDNSPLHF.

V usage is TRBV19 and J usage is TRBJ2-7; D ambiguous. Germline lookup yields CDR1 LNHDA and CDR2 SQIVND (reference sequence). CDR3 length: 14 residues. Trimming shortened V by 4 bases and J by 1 base, and 11 bases separated the two germline ends. For the CDR3, the DNA is TGTGCCAGTAGTACCGGCGGCACTTCCTACGAGCAGTACTTC. It encodes CASSTGGTSYEQYF.

The chain joins TRBV6-1 to TRBJ2-7; 9 bases fit TRBD1. Germline loops: CDR1 MNHNS, CDR2 SASEGT. V lost 3 bases to trimming and J lost 3 bases; unmatched junction nucleotides: 6. CDR3 length: 15 amino acids. CDR3 loop: CASSEWLGQGYEQYF. The CDR3 coding sequence is TGTGCCAGCAGTGAGTGGCTGGGACAGGGCTACGAGCAGTACTTC.

This chain connects TRBV19 to TRBJ2-2; D uncertain. The CDR3 is made up of 16 amino acids. CDR1 is LNHDA and CDR2 is SQIVND in the germline V gene (reference sequence). V lost 6 bases, J lost 1 base, and 15 bases lay in between. The CDR3 DNA sequence: TGTGCCAGTAGGAACCAATATGAAGGGAACACCGGGGAGCTGTTTTTT. Protein product: CASRNQYEGNTGELFF.

This clone was recorded only once. J is TRBJ1-2 and V is TRBV28; TRBD1 matches at 8 bases. CDR1 is MDHEN, CDR2 SYDVKM, per germline. This CDR3 contains 14 residues. J lost 8 bases, V lost 6 bases, and 11 bases had no gene match. The CDR3 loop reads CASRVPGQGGGYTF. Written as DNA, the CDR3 is TGTGCCAGCAGAGTCCCCGGACAGGGTGGGGGCTACACCTTC.

This chain joins TRBV6-5 and TRBJ2-7; the D gene could be TRBD1 or TRBD2 (7 bases each). The CDR3 sequence is 14 residues long. CDR1 and CDR2 (germline): MNHEY, SVGAGI. Deletions cut 6 bases from V and 1 base from J, with 13 bases between. DNA for the CDR3: TGTGCCAGCAGCCAGGGGGGGAGTTCCTACGAGCAGTACTTC. Translated, it gives CASSQGGSSYEQYF.

The CDR3 DNA sequence: TGTGCCAGCAGTTCTACCGGGAGCACTGAAGCTTTCTTT. Protein sequence: CASSSTGSTEAFF. This rearrangement joins TRBV12-3 or TRBV12-4 to TRBJ1-1; D remains unclear. The CDR3 totals 13 residues. The V end lost 4 bases, the J end lost 4 bases, and 10 bases lay between the germline ends.

This chain links TRBV5-1 with TRBJ2-2; no clear D gene. V gave up 0 bases and J gave up 3 bases, with 6 bases separating them. Germline values: CDR1 SGHRS, CDR2 YFSETQ. The CDR3 totals 14 residues. CDR3 in DNA: TGCGCCAGCAGCTTGGACCCAGACACCGGGGAGCTGTTTTTT. This sequence encodes CASSLDPDTGELFF.

The gene calls are TRBV6-4 and TRBJ1-1, with D unclear. V lost 5 bases to trimming and J lost 1 base, with 8 bases between them. This CDR3 spans 13 amino acids. Germline V gives CDR1 MRHNA, CDR2 SNTAGT. The CDR3 bases are TGTGCCAGCAGTCGGAGAGAGAACACTGAAGCTTTCTTT. It yields the protein CASSRRENTEAFF.

The chain carries TRBV30 and TRBJ1-5; D not certain. This CDR3 has 15 amino acids. CDR1 is GTSNPN and CDR2 is SVGIG in the germline V gene (reference sequence). V was trimmed by 0 bases and J by 4 bases, leaving 13 bases between them. CDR3 sequence: CAWSVSGFGNQPQHF. CDR3 DNA: TGTGCCTGGAGTGTATCCGGGTTTGGAAATCAGCCCCAGCATTTT.

The chain combines TRBV7-3 with TRBJ1-1, with a possible D match to TRBD1 (6 bases). The CDR3 consists of 13 residues. V was trimmed by 4 bases and J by 6 bases, leaving 12 bases between them. Germline assignment: CDR1 SGHTA and CDR2 FQGTGA. The CDR3 protein is CASSSSRTAEAFF. The CDR3 DNA is TGTGCCAGCAGCTCATCCCGGACAGCTGAAGCTTTCTTT.

The V gene is TRBV6-1, the J gene TRBJ2-7; maybe TRBD1 (6 bases). Germline-derived CDR1 and CDR2 are MNHNS and SASEGT. Deletions cut 1 base from V and 3 bases from J, with 16 bases between. The CDR3 is made up of 16 amino acids. CDR3 in amino acids: CASSEGILGAIYEQYF. Here the CDR3 DNA reads TGTGCCAGCAGTGAAGGGATCCTGGGGGCAATCTACGAGCAGTACTTC.